A selection of T cell receptor beta chains follows, all from one sample in a study of blood T cell repertoires in COVID-19. The protocol was immunoSEQ multiplex PCR, while the TCRdb copy is restricted to in-frame clones and leaves out a portion. The sample holds approximately 50,000 clones; around 88% are singletons and the top ten take 5.2%. The sample taken for sequencing was peripheral blood. Receptor source: a human donor in a cohort sampled during active COVID-19. Each CDR3 is given with its conserved first and last residue. Each record gives: J gene, V gene, CDR3 length, CDR3 protein.

>TRBJ2-3|TRBV7-7|16
CASSLGRGGMTDTQYF
>TRBJ2-5|TRBV16|14
CASSQTGSQETQYF
>TRBJ1-1|TRBV11-3|13
CASSSEGGTEAFF
>TRBJ2-1|TRBV10-2|14
CASGSSGGALEQFF
>TRBJ1-2|TRBV9|14
CASSPRMGGYGYTF
>TRBJ1-1|TRBV3-1/TRBV3-2|13
CASSQTKNTEAFF
>TRBJ2-3|TRBV30|12
CAWSETRDTQYF
>TRBJ2-3|TRBV2|13
CAHNLGSTDTQYF
>TRBJ2-1|TRBV6-5|13
CASPSGNYNEQFF
>TRBJ1-2|TRBV4-2|15
CASSPSGTVSYGYTF
>TRBJ1-4|TRBV5-1|14
CASSSGYSNEKLFF
>TRBJ2-4|TRBV3-1/TRBV3-2|15
CASSQRRLGKNIQYF
>TRBJ2-2|TRBV19|13
CASKTANTGELFF
>TRBJ2-7|TRBV12-3/TRBV12-4|12
CASSFTNYEQYF
>TRBJ1-2|TRBV19|15
CASSISTGTNYGYTF
>TRBJ2-3|TRBV9|18
CASSDRLAGGPDTDTQYF
>TRBJ2-7|TRBV12-3/TRBV12-4|13
CASSSRGLIEQYF
>TRBJ1-3|TRBV7-2|16
CASSLGGALSGNTIYF
>TRBJ2-1|TRBV15|15
CATTHGGGNINEQFF
>TRBJ1-2|TRBV5-1|12
CASSGAGYGYTF
>TRBJ1-6|TRBV6-5|12
CASRQFNSPLHF
>TRBJ2-1|TRBV24-1|14
CATSERGGGLEQFF
>TRBJ2-3|TRBV11-3|13
CASSLETGDTQYF
>TRBJ1-5|TRBV5-1|14
CASSPDREGQPQHF
>TRBJ2-1|TRBV11-3|15
CASSSGLADHNEQFF
>TRBJ2-3|TRBV10-2|17
CASNAAGTRGDTDTQYF
>TRBJ2-2|TRBV5-1|14
CASRADRNTGELFF
>TRBJ1-5|TRBV12-3/TRBV12-4|12
CASSLFEQPQHF
>TRBJ2-4|TRBV5-1|14
CASSVWDNQNIQYF
>TRBJ2-6|TRBV18|15
CASSGTGSGANVLTF
>TRBJ2-3|TRBV3-1/TRBV3-2|16
CASSHTSGGSTDTQYF
>TRBJ1-4|TRBV5-6|13
CASSLAGPEKLFF
>TRBJ2-3|TRBV11-2|15
CASSPDRVAADTQYF
>TRBJ2-5|TRBV7-2|17
CASSLPRLAGAPETQYF
>TRBJ2-2|TRBV9|15
CASNPDWGGTGELFF
>TRBJ2-3|TRBV6-4|14
CASSETGGTDTQYF
>TRBJ2-2|TRBV24-1|16
CATSDLTSFNLGELFF
>TRBJ2-2|TRBV7-2|14
CASRAGVNTGELFF
>TRBJ2-7|TRBV5-4|16
CASSHFGQGASYEQYF
>TRBJ2-3|TRBV7-8|14
CASSFIGGEDTQYF
>TRBJ1-4|TRBV2|13
CASSVDRLGPFQF
>TRBJ1-1|TRBV6-2/TRBV6-3|14
CASSPGQGIAEAFF
>TRBJ1-5|TRBV30|15
CAWSVTPGGGQPQHF
>TRBJ2-1|TRBV7-2|14
CASSSTFQAGGRFF
>TRBJ2-7|TRBV2|16
CASSQTSGGSSYEQYF
>TRBJ2-1|TRBV7-2|17
CASSLEGAGQSYNEQFF
>TRBJ1-6|TRBV11-3|12
CASSYTGGTLHF
>TRBJ1-2|TRBV4-1|16
CASSQWVGQGDYGYTF
>TRBJ2-3|TRBV7-2|14
CASSPGDYSPTQYF
>TRBJ1-6|TRBV2|14
CASRGQTINSPLHF
>TRBJ2-7|TRBV5-5|15
CASSLTGLSPYEQYF
>TRBJ1-1|TRBV18|13
CASSPPSTDEAFF
>TRBJ2-7|TRBV5-1|17
CASSLPRAGPFSYEQYF
>TRBJ1-2|TRBV7-9|14
CASSRQGKGYGYTF
>TRBJ1-2|TRBV10-3|19
CAISETTIFRDTRRDGYTF